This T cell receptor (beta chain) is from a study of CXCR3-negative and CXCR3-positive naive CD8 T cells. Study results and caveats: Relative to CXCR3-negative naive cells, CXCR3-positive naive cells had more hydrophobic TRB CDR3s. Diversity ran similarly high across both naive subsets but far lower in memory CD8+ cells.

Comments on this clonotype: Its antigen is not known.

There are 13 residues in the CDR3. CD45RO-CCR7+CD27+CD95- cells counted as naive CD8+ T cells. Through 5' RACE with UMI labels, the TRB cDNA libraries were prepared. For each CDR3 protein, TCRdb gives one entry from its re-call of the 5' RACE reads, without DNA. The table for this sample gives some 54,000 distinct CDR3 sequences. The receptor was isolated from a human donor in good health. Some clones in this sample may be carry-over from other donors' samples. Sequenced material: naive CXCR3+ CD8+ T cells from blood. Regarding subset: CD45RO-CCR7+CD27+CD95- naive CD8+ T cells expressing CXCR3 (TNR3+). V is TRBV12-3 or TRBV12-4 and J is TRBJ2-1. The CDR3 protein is CASSFYPAGGQFF.